The rows below give T cell receptor beta chains drawn from one sample of a study of T cells in localized non-small cell lung cancer. Profiled with immunoSEQ multiplex PCR; TCRdb holds only in-frame clones, not every one. This table has tens of thousands of clones, about 90% appearing once. The specimen was peripheral blood, collected before any cancer treatment. All receptors come from a man between 35 and 75 years old with stage I lung adenocarcinoma. CDR3s include the opening cysteine and the closing phenylalanine or tryptophan. The order of the fields is clone size, D gene, V gene, J gene, CDR3 DNA, CDR3 protein. The D gene is left open where the match is weak. A row's size may be missing; if present it is once, few, many or a size class.

.	.	TRBV2	TRBJ2-5	TGTGCCAGCAGAGTAACCGGGACATACCTACAAGAGACCCAGTACTTC	CASRVTGTYLQETQYF
.	TRBD2	TRBV19	TRBJ2-1	TGTGCCAGTAGTCTCCGGGACTATTACAATGAGCAGTTCTTC	CASSLRDYYNEQFF
.	TRBD1	TRBV9	TRBJ1-3	TGTGCCAGCAGCGAGGAGACAGGGACTGGAAACACCATATATTTT	CASSEETGTGNTIYF
.	.	TRBV4-3	TRBJ2-1	TGCGCCAGCAGCCACGACGGGTCAAGCTCCTACAATGAGCAGTTCTTC	CASSHDGSSSYNEQFF
once	TRBD1	TRBV7-9	TRBJ2-3	TGTGCCAGCAGCCCAACAGAGGGGGCGGCAGATACGCAGTATTTT	CASSPTEGAADTQYF
.	TRBD1	TRBV28	TRBJ2-7	TGTGCCAGCAGTTCTTTAAACGCCGGGACAGGGTACTACGAGCAGTACTTC	CASSSLNAGTGYYEQYF
few	TRBD2	TRBV27	TRBJ2-7	TGTGCCACCACAAGTTTAGGGAGGGCCCCCTACGAGCAGTACTTC	CATTSLGRAPYEQYF
.	.	TRBV28	TRBJ1-2	TGTGCCAGCAGTTTTGATGTCACCGACGGGACACTCAGCGGCTACACCTTC	CASSFDVTDGTLSGYTF
.	.	TRBV7-1	TRBJ1-2	TGTGCCAGCAGCCTTATCGTTCACGACGAGGGAAAGACCTATGGCTACACCTTC	CASSLIVHDEGKTYGYTF
.	TRBD2	TRBV10-3	TRBJ2-3	TGTGCCATCAGTGAGTCGGCTAGCGGGCGCGCAGATACGCAGTATTTT	CAISESASGRADTQYF
.	.	TRBV18	TRBJ1-1	TGTGCCAGCTCACCTGGGGGAGCGTTTTCCAACACTGAAGCTTTCTTT	CASSPGGAFSNTEAFF
.	.	TRBV7-2	TRBJ2-3	TGTGCCAGCAGCTCACAGGGGGGGGGCACAGATACGCAGTATTTT	CASSSQGGGTDTQYF
few	.	TRBV28	TRBJ2-1	TGTGCGGTATTCTCCTACAATGAGCAGTTCTTC	CAVFSYNEQFF
.	TRBD1	TRBV6-6	TRBJ1-1	TGTGCCAGCAGTTACGAGGGGGCGCGGACTGAAGCTTTCTTT	CASSYEGARTEAFF
.	.	TRBV7-3	TRBJ1-1	TGTGCCAGCAGCTTAGGAAGGAACACTGAAGCTTTCTTT	CASSLGRNTEAFF
.	.	TRBV18	TRBJ2-3	TGTGCCAGCTCACCAGACAGGACCTACACAGATACGCAGTATTTT	CASSPDRTYTDTQYF
.	TRBD2	TRBV27	TRBJ2-5	TGTGCCAGCAGTTTTAGCGGGAATGGAGAGACCCAGTACTTC	CASSFSGNGETQYF
.	.	TRBV10-3	TRBJ1-1	TGTGCCATCAGTCGGACCAGCCTGAACACTGAAGCTTTCTTT	CAISRTSLNTEAFF
few	.	TRBV2	TRBJ2-5	TGTGCCAGCAGTAAGGGGAGAGGGGAGACCCAGTACTTC	CASSKGRGETQYF
.	.	TRBV7-3	TRBJ1-2	TGTGCCAGCAGCTTTTCCAGGGCCGATGGCTACACCTTC	CASSFSRADGYTF
once	.	TRBV7-2	TRBJ1-1	TGTGCCAGCAGCTTAAGGTCCGGACAGATTAACACTGAAGCTTTCTTT	CASSLRSGQINTEAFF
.	TRBD2	TRBV28	TRBJ2-7	TGTGCCAGCAGTTTATCCCCCGGAACTAGCGGATACTACGAGCAGTACTTC	CASSLSPGTSGYYEQYF
.	TRBD1	TRBV18	TRBJ2-4	TGTGCCAGCTCACCCGGACAGGGGGCCCTCAAAAGTATTCAGTACTTC	CASSPGQGALKSIQYF
.	TRBD2	TRBV7-2	TRBJ2-1	TGTGCCAGCAGCCTCGGGACTAGCGGGAGTATCGCCTACAATGAGCAGTTCTTC	CASSLGTSGSIAYNEQFF
.	.	TRBV4-3	TRBJ2-1	TGCGCCAGCAGCCAAGAGGGATTTGGGGAGCAGTTCTTC	CASSQEGFGEQFF
.	.	TRBV7-2	TRBJ2-1	TGTGCCAGCAGCTTAGAAACAGGGGAGCAGTTCTTC	CASSLETGEQFF
.	.	TRBV7-8	TRBJ1-1	TGTGCCAGCAGCCAATTCGGGCAATTGAACACTGAAGCTTTCTTT	CASSQFGQLNTEAFF
.	.	TRBV6-5	TRBJ2-5	TGTGCCAGCAGGAGAGAGACCCAGTACTTC	CASRRETQYF
once	.	TRBV15	TRBJ1-4	TGTGCCACCAGCAGAGATCGGGGGGGAGTGGAGGAAAAACTGTTTTTT	CATSRDRGGVEEKLFF
few	.	TRBV7-9	TRBJ2-2	TGTGCCAGCAGCTCCACTATAACAGCCACCGGGGAGCTGTTTTTT	CASSSTITATGELFF
.	.	TRBV5-1	TRBJ2-2	TGCGCCAGCAGCTTGGAGGTCACCGGGGAGCTGTTTTTT	CASSLEVTGELFF
.	.	TRBV7-6	TRBJ2-7	TGTGCCAGCAGCTTAGAAGCTAGCCCGAGTTCCTACGAGCAGTACTTC	CASSLEASPSSYEQYF
.	TRBD2	TRBV4-1	TRBJ2-7	TGCGCCAGCAGCCAAGGAACTAGCGAGCTGTACGAGCAGTACTTC	CASSQGTSELYEQYF
.	.	TRBV6-4	TRBJ2-3	TGTGCCAGCAGTGACTCGGACTCCCGGAGCACAGATACGCAGTATTTT	CASSDSDSRSTDTQYF
.	.	TRBV7-8	TRBJ2-1	TGTGCCAGCAGCCGTGAGGGATACCTTGACAATGAGCAGTTCTTC	CASSREGYLDNEQFF
once	.	TRBV2	TRBJ2-7	TGTGCCAGCAGCTCGGGACACCTCTACGAGCAGTACTTC	CASSSGHLYEQYF
once	.	TRBV9	TRBJ1-1	TGTGCCAGCAGCGTATCCGTGACAGAGAACACTGAAGCTTTCTTT	CASSVSVTENTEAFF
.	.	TRBV16	TRBJ1-2	TGTGCCAGCAGCCAATACGAGGGGACGGGGTATGGCTACACCTTC	CASSQYEGTGYGYTF
.	TRBD1	TRBV5-6	TRBJ2-7	TGTGCCAGCAGAGGGGGACAGGGCCTCTACGAGCAGTACTTC	CASRGGQGLYEQYF
.	TRBD2	TRBV5-1	TRBJ2-5	TGCGCCAGCAGCCCCCCCCTAGCGGGAGAGGGGGAGACCCAGTACTTC	CASSPPLAGEGETQYF
.	.	TRBV2	TRBJ2-5	TGTGCCAGCAGTGAAAACCAAGAGACCCAGTACTTC	CASSENQETQYF